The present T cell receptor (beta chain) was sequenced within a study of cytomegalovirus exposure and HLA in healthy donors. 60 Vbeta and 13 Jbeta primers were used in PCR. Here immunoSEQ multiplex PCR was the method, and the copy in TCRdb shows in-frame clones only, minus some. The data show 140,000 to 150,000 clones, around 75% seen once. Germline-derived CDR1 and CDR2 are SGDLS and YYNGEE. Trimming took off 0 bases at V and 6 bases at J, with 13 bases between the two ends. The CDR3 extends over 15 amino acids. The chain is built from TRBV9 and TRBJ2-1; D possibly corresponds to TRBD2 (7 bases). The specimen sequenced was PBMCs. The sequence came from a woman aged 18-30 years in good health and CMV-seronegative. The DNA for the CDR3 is TGTGCCAGCAGCGTAGAGGGGGGGGCGGGCAATGAGCAGTTCTTC. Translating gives CASSVEGGAGNEQFF.